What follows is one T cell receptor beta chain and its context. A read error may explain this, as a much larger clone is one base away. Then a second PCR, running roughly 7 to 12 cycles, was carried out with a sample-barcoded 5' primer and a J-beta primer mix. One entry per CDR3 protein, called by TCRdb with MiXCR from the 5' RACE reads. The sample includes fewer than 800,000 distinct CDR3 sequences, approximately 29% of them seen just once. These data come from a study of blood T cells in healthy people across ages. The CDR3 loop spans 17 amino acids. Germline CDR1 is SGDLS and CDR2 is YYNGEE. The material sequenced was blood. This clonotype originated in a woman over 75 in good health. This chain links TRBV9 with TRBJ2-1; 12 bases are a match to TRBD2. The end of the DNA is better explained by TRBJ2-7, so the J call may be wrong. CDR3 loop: CASSVTSGGPAYNEQYF. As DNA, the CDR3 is TGTGCCAGCAGCGTGACTAGCGGGGGACCCGCGTACAATGAGCAGTACTTC.